Included here is one T cell receptor (beta chain) sequence, with context. Its antigen is still unknown. This sample is part of a study of T cells after yellow fever vaccination. Study conclusions and caveats: Although most clonotypes did not, a small share appeared in both CD4 and CD8 compartments. Abundant bulk-derived clonotypes could contaminate FACS-sorted repertoires.

TCR cDNA, made by 5'RACE template switching, carried an added universal primer site and UMIs. A single record per CDR3 protein comes from TCRdb applying MiXCR to the 5' RACE reads. The sample yields over 300,000 distinct CDR3 sequences, approximately 4% seen once. CDR1 SGHTA and CDR2 FQGTGA come from the germline V gene. The CDR3 has 17 residues. J was trimmed by 2 bases and V by 0 bases; bases with no gene match: 3. This rearrangement joins TRBV7-3 to TRBJ2-5; 13 bases are a match to TRBD2. Sequencing used PBMCs, obtained 5 days after the yellow fever booster vaccination. The sequence derives from a man between 18 and 35 years old who received the YFV17D yellow fever vaccine. The CDR3: CASSLTAGLAGQETQYF. CDR3 sequence (DNA): TGTGCCAGCAGCTTAACCGCGGGACTAGCGGGGCAAGAGACCCAGTACTTC.